A selection of T cell receptor beta chains follows, all from one sample in a study of T cell repertoires in cytomegalovirus infection. The antigens for these receptors are not known. TCRdb processed the reads anew with MiXCR; each CDR3 protein has one entry. This sample has 340,000 or so distinct CDR3 sequences; roughly 25% occur once, and the top ten carry 13%. This specimen consisted of cultured PBMCs, obtained from culture after CMV antigen stimulation. The receptors were sampled from a human donor in good health (CMV status not recorded). Some clones in this sample may be carry-over from other donors' samples. Each CDR3 is given with its conserved first and last residue. A D gene is named only where the DNA matches it firmly. Some rows have no size entry. The others give once, few or many, or a class for an expanded clone.

V gene,D gene,CDR3 length,clone size,J gene,CDR3 DNA,CDR3 protein
TRBV14,NA,16,few,TRBJ2-1,TGTGCCAGCAGCCGGGAACAGGGGGGGTATTACAATGAGCAGTTCTTC,CASSREQGGYYNEQFF
TRBV7-9,NA,15,few,TRBJ2-5,TGTGCCAGCAGCTTACGTGTGGCGGGCCAAGAGACCCAGTACTTC,CASSLRVAGQETQYF
TRBV3-1,NA,15,NA,TRBJ2-7,TGTGCCAGCAGCCAAGGCGCGGTACCCTCCTACGAGCAGTACTTC,CASSQGAVPSYEQYF
TRBV4-3,NA,14,few,TRBJ2-5,TGCGCCAGCAGCCAAGAGGGACAAGGAAAGACCCAGTACTTC,CASSQEGQGKTQYF
TRBV7-2,NA,16,many,TRBJ2-3,TGTGCCAGCAGCTTACGCGGGCAACAGGTGGCAGATACGCAGTATTTT,CASSLRGQQVADTQYF
TRBV19,NA,15,NA,TRBJ1-1,TGTGCCAGTAGTATAGTTTATGGGGAGAACACTGAAGCTTTCTTT,CASSIVYGENTEAFF
TRBV7-2,NA,15,NA,TRBJ2-3,TGTGCCAGCAGCTTTACCGGGACCCGCACAGATACGCAGTATTTT,CASSFTGTRTDTQYF
TRBV7-8,TRBD1,15,many,TRBJ1-5,TGTGCCAGCAGCAAGGACAGGGGACCCAATCAGCCCCAGCATTTT,CASSKDRGPNQPQHF
TRBV7-2,TRBD2,16,many,TRBJ2-1,TGTGCCAGCAGCAGGGGACTAGCGGGAGCCTACAATGAGCAGTTCTTC,CASSRGLAGAYNEQFF
TRBV25-1,NA,13,few,TRBJ1-1,TGTGCATCATTACGGGGAGGATCCACTGAAGCTTTCTTT,CASLRGGSTEAFF
TRBV6-2/TRBV6-3,NA,13,NA,TRBJ2-2,TGTGCCAGCAGAAGCCTGTCGACCGGGGAGCTGTTTTTT,CASRSLSTGELFF
TRBV7-9,TRBD2,14,NA,TRBJ2-1,TGTGCCAGCAGCTCTAGCGGGAGGGCTGATGAGCAGTTCTTC,CASSSSGRADEQFF
TRBV4-3,TRBD1,17,few,TRBJ1-1,TGCGCCAGCAGCCAAGACACCCCCGGACAGGGCGGGACTGAAGCTTTCTTT,CASSQDTPGQGGTEAFF
TRBV7-2,NA,15,many,TRBJ2-1,TGTGCCAGCAGCTTAGGCCAAAGGGCCTACAATGAGCAGTTCTTC,CASSLGQRAYNEQFF
TRBV12-3/TRBV12-4,TRBD2,16,many,TRBJ2-3,TGTGCCAGCAGAGAAAGTAGCGGGCCACCCACAGATACGCAGTATTTT,CASRESSGPPTDTQYF
TRBV11-2,TRBD2,15,few,TRBJ2-2,TGTGCCAGCACCCTAGCGGGAGTGGGCACCGGGGAGCTGTTTTTT,CASTLAGVGTGELFF
TRBV2,TRBD1,14,NA,TRBJ2-5,TGTGCCAGCAGTGAAAGGACAGGAGAAGAGACCCAGTACTTC,CASSERTGEETQYF
TRBV13,NA,13,few,TRBJ1-2,TGTGCCAGCAGCTCCGTCGGTAACTATGGCTACACCTTC,CASSSVGNYGYTF
TRBV7-8,NA,13,few,TRBJ2-3,TGTGCCAGCAGCGGTTACAGTACAGATACGCAGTATTTT,CASSGYSTDTQYF
TRBV7-2,TRBD2,16,many,TRBJ2-2,TGTGCCAGCAGCTTAGCGGCTAGCGGGAACACCGGGGAGCTGTTTTTT,CASSLAASGNTGELFF